This TCR beta chain was captured by sequencing in a study of blood T cell repertoires in COVID-19 (dated by TCRdb to the early 2020s). Turning to the overall study: Collaborator samples came from the United States, Italy and Spain and covered acute and convalescent phases of COVID-19. Samples came from the ongoing ImmuneRACE study (first 160 participants) plus 1,254 subjects from 6 global collaborators. The repertoires were made available in a free public database intended to serve as a resource for research on the immune response to SARS-CoV-2. Subjects who had been exposed to COVID-19, were actively infected with it, or had recovered from it provided the deeply sampled blood TCRbeta repertoires that made up the dataset. Nearly every sample came with metadata listing a de-identified subject ID, COVID-19 status, age in years and sex. Where available, HLA class I and class II types were obtained from metadata supplied by the sample provider rather than from assay-based typing. The material from the prospective study consisted of cDNA or gDNA derived from T cells, B-cell-depleted T cells, or PBMCs. What the research found in general, with its limitations: How much clinical and demographic metadata was included differed by source and by participant, and the metadata was provided uncurated.

Concerning this clone itself: Its recognized antigen is unknown. No base-level quality is on record; no much larger clone is a single base apart.

The germline V gene yields LGHNA for CDR1 and YSLEER for CDR2. The cysteine opens and the phenylalanine closes a CDR3 of 13 amino acids. The only DNA kept is the CDR3, 39 bases in frame from the first base. The V and J ends are trimmed by 1 base and 7 bases, leaving 8 bases between them. TCRbeta CDR3 regions were amplified from genomic DNA by means of the immunoSEQ Assay, a bias-controlled multiplex PCR. The authors' analysis ran thus. Nucleated cell counts per sample were estimated from amplification of reference gene primers within the assay. To quantify the absolute abundance of each unique TCRbeta CDR3 rearrangement, sequence reads were collapsed and filtered. Productive Simpson clonality was computed per sample as the square root of Simpson's diversity index over productive rearrangements. This is the immuneACCESS table as TCRdb keeps it, with only in-frame sequences that have V and J called. A part of the clones is gone; compared with another copy, unresolved V genes explain less than half, and the rest is unexplained. The DNA gave D and trimming, while V, J and clone size come from that table. Here the sample has about 110,000 clones; about 91% occur a single time. Around 7% of the sample belongs to the ten largest clones.

Each collaborating institution followed its own protocols to collect whole blood in K2EDTA tubes. For TCRbeta analysis, collaborators shipped samples in one of three forms: frozen whole blood, isolated PBMCs, or DNA extracted from either of those sample types. The sequence was collected from a man aged 45-65 years with active or convalescent COVID-19. Sequencing was done on a sample of peripheral blood. Recombination joined TRBV4-3 with TRBJ2-1; no D gene can be assigned with confidence. The DNA sequence is TGCGCCAGCAGCCAAGTACACCAGAATGAGCAGTTCTTC. Translation gives CASSQVHQNEQFF.